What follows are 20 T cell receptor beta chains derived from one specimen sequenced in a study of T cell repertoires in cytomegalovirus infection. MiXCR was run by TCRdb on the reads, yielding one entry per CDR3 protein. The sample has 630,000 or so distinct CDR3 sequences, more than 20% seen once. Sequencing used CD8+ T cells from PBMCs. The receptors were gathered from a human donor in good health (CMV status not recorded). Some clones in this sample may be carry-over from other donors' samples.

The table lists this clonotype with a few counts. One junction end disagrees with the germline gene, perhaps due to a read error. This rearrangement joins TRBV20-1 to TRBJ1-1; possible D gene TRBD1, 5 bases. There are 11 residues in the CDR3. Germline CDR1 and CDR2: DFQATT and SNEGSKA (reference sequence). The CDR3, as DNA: TGCAGTGCTAAGTGGGGGACTGACGCTTTCTTT. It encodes CSAKWGTDAFF.

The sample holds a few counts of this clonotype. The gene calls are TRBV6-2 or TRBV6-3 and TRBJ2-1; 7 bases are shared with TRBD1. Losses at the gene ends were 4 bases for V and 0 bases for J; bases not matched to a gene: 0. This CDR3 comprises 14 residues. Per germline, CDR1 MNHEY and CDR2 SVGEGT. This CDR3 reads CASSWTGSYNEQFF. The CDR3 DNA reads TGTGCCAGCAGTTGGACAGGCTCCTACAATGAGCAGTTCTTC.

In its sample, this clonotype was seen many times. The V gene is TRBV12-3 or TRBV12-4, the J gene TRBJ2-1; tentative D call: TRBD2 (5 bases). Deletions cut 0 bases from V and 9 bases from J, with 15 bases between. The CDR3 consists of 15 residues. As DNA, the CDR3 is TGTGCCAGCAGTTTAGCGCTAAGAGGAGGACCTGAGCAGTTCTTC. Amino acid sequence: CASSLALRGGPEQFF.

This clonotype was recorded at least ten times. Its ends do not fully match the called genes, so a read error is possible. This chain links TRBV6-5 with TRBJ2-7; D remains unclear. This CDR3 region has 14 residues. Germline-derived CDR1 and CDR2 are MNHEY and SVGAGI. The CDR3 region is CASRGPTESSEQYF. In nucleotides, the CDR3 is TGTGCCAGCAGGGGCCCAACCGAATCCTCCGAGCAGTACTTC.

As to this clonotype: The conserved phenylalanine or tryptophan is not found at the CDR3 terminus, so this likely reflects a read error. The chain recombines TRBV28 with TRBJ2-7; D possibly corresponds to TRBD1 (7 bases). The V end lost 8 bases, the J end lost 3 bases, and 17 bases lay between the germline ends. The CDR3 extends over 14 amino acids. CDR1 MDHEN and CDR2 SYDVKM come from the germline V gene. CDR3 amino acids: CASARGTELYEQYI. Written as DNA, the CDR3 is TGTGCCAGCGCTCGGGGGACAGAACTCTACGAGCAGTACATC.

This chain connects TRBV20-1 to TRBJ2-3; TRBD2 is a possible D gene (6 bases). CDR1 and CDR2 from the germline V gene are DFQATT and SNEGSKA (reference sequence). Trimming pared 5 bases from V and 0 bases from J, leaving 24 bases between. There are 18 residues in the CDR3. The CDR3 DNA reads TGCAGTGCTTACTACCGCCTAGGGGACTTCATTAGCACAGATACGCAGTATTTT. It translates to CSAYYRLGDFISTDTQYF.

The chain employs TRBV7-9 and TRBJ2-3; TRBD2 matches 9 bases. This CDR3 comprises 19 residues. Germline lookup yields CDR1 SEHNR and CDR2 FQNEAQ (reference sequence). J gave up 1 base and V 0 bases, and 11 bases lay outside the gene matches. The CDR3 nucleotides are TGTGCCAGCAGCTTAGCCCTGCGTCCTAGCGGGATCGGCACAGATACGCAGTATTTT. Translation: CASSLALRPSGIGTDTQYF.

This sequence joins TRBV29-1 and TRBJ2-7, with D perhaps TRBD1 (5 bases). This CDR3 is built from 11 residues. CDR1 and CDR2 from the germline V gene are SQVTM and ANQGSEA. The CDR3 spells CGVTRQGEQYV. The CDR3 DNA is TGCGGCGTTACTCGGCAGGGCGAGCAGTACGTC.

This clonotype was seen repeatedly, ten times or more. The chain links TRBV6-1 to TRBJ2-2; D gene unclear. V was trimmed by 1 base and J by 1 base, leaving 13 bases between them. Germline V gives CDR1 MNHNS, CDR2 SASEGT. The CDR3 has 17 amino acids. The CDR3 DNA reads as TGTGCCAGCAGTGAAGTCCCCGTAAGACAGAACACCGGGGAGCTGTTTTTT. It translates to CASSEVPVRQNTGELFF.

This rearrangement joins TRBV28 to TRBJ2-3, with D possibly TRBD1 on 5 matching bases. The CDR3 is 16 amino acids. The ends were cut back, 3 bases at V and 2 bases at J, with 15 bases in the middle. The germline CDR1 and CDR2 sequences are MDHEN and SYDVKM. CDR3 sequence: CASSFGNRILTDTQYF. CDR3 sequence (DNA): TGTGCCAGCAGTTTTGGGAACAGGATCCTCACAGATACGCAGTATTTT.

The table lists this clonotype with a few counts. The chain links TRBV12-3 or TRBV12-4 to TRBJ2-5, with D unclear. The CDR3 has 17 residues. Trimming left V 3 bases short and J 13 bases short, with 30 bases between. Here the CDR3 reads CASSFFPESKGPDITYF. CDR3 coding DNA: TGTGCCAGCAGTTTTTTTCCCGAATCGAAGGGCCCTGATATCACGTACTTC.

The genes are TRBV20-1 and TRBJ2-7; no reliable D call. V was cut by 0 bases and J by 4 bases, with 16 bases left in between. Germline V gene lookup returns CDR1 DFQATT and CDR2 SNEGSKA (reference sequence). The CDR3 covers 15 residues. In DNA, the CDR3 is TGCAGTGCTAGAGATAACGAAGCCCTCTCTTACGAGCAGTACGTC. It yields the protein CSARDNEALSYEQYV.

The CDR3: CASRSEGGFQPQHF. The DNA for the CDR3 is TGTGCCAGCAGGAGTGAGGGGGGTTTTCAGCCCCAGCATTTT. V gene TRBV28 combines with J gene TRBJ1-5; tentative D call: TRBD1 (6 bases). The V and J ends lost 6 bases and 6 bases respectively, with 15 bases between them. The CDR3 totals 14 residues. CDR1 is MDHEN, CDR2 SYDVKM, per germline.

The CDR3 region is CASSSQRGARRETQYF. Here the CDR3 DNA reads TGTGCCAGCAGTTCACAGAGGGGGGCGCGGAGGGAGACCCAGTACTTC. This rearrangement joins TRBV28 to TRBJ2-5; D is possibly TRBD1 or TRBD2 (6 bases each). CDR1 and CDR2 from the germline V gene are MDHEN and SYDVKM. V was clipped by 4 bases and J by 5 bases, with 20 bases between them. The CDR3 has 16 amino acids.

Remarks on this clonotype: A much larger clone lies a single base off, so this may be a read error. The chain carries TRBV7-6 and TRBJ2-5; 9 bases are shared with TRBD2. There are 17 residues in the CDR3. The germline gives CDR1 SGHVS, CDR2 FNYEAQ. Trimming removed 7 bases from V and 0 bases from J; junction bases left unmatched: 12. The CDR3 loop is CASNNSPSSGDQETQYF. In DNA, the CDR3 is TGTGCCAGCAACAATAGCCCCTCTAGCGGGGACCAAGAGACCCAGTACTTC.

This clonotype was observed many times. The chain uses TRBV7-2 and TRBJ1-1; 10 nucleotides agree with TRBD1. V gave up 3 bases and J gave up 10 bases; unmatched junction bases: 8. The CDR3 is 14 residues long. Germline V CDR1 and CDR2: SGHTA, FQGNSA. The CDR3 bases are TGTGCCAGCAGCTTCATGACAGGGGGCGGCTTAGCTTTCTTT. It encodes CASSFMTGGGLAFF.

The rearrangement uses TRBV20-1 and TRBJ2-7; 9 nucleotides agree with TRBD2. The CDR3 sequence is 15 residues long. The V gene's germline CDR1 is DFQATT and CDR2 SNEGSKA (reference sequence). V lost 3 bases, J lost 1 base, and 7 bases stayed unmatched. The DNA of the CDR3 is TGCAGTGCTAGGGATTCGACTAGCGGATCCTACGAGCAGTACGTC. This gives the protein CSARDSTSGSYEQYV.

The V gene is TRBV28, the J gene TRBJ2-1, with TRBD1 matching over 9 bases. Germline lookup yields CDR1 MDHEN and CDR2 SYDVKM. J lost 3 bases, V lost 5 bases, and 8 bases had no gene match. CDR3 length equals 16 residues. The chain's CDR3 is CASSERTGVSYNEQFF. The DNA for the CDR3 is TGTGCCAGCAGTGAGCGGACAGGGGTTAGCTACAATGAGCAGTTCTTC.

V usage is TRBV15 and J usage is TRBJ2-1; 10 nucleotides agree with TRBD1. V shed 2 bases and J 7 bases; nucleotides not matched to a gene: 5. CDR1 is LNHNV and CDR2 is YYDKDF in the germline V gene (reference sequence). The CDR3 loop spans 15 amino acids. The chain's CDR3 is CATSRSRDRGNEQFF. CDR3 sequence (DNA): TGTGCCACCAGCAGATCACGGGACAGGGGAAATGAGCAGTTCTTC.

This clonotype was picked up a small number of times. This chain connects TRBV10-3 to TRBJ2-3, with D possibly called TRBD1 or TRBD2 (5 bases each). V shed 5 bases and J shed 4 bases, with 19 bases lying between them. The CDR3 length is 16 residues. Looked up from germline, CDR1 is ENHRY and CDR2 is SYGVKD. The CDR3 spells CAISSDEGWIPDTQYF. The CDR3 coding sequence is TGTGCCATCAGTAGCGACGAGGGGTGGATCCCAGATACGCAGTATTTT.